The 28 T cell receptor beta chains reported below all come from one sample, sequenced in a study of OX40 agonist ivuxolimab in advanced cancers. Library preparation used the immunoSEQ multiplex PCR assay. The clones in this table, taken by TCRdb from immuneACCESS, are in-frame only. Not every clone is retained; where verified, under half of the shortfall comes from an unresolved V gene, and the cause of the rest is unknown. Recorded for this sample are 60,000 to 80,000 clones; roughly 80% of them occurred a single time. The top ten clones comprise 5.5% to 7% of the sample. The specimen comprised CD4+ or CD8+ T cells sorted from blood, sampled in a trial of the OX40 agonist ivuxolimab. These receptors were taken from an adult with an advanced solid tumor such as melanoma, head and neck, liver or kidney cancer.

The CDR3 region is CASSGDRFSGNTIYF. CDR3 nucleotides: TGTGCCAGCAGTGGCGACAGGTTCTCTGGAAACACCATATATTTT. J is TRBJ1-3 and V is TRBV6-5; the D gene is possibly TRBD1 (6 bases). The length of the CDR3 is 15 residues. CDR1 is MNHEY, CDR2 SVGAGI, per germline. The V end was cut by 5 bases, the J end by 0 bases, with 11 bases between.

This chain links TRBV12-2 with TRBJ1-4; the table's D call, TRBD1, has no DNA check behind it. TRBV12-2 is noted as a pseudogene. The CDR3 extends over 15 amino acids. CDR3 protein: CASRLTGTANEKLFF. The CDR3 DNA sequence: TGTGCAAGTCGCTTGACCGGGACAGCAAATGAAAAACTGTTTTTT.

The chain combines TRBV6-1 with TRBJ2-3, with 8 bases fitting TRBD2. V was pared by 4 bases and J by 4 bases, with 7 bases of the junction left unmatched. CDR3 length: 15 residues. Germline CDR1 reads MNHNS; CDR2 reads SASEGT. CDR3 bases: TGTGCCAGCAGTGGGGGCCGGGGGGGCCCAGATACGCAGTATTTT. It codes for CASSGGRGGPDTQYF.

The chain has TRBV28 and TRBJ2-5; TRBD1 aligns across 7 bases. The CDR3 runs 14 residues. Trimming removed 8 bases from V and 4 bases from J; junction bases left unmatched: 10. Germline-derived CDR1 and CDR2 are MDHEN and SYDVKM. In DNA form, the CDR3 reads TGTGCCAGCGCACCCACGGACAGGACAGAGACCCAGTACTTC. Encoded protein: CASAPTDRTETQYF.

This clone showed up just a few times. The V call is TRBV4-3, the J call TRBJ2-1; 7 nucleotides match TRBD2. Germline lookup yields CDR1 LGHNA and CDR2 YSLEER. The length of the CDR3 is 16 residues. The V and J ends lost 1 base and 3 bases, in that order; junction bases with no gene match: 6. CDR3 sequence: CASSQVRLAVYNEQFF. The CDR3 bases are TGCGCCAGCAGCCAAGTGCGGCTAGCGGTCTACAATGAGCAGTTCTTC.

CDR3 bases: TGTGCCAGCAGCGTAGGAGGGGGATCAGGCTATGGCTACACCTTC. Amino acid sequence: CASSVGGGSGYGYTF. The chain combines TRBV9 with TRBJ1-2; a possible D gene is TRBD1 (6 bases). In germline, CDR1 is SGDLS, CDR2 YYNGEE. V was shortened by 0 bases and J by 4 bases, with 13 bases between the two germline ends. The CDR3 spans 15 residues.

The chain carries TRBV7-2 and TRBJ2-3; 7 bases line up with TRBD1. Looked up from germline, CDR1 is SGHTA and CDR2 is FQGNSA. This CDR3 is built from 15 residues. The V gene end was trimmed by 1 base and the J gene end by 3 bases; junction bases not matched to a gene: 4. CDR3 residues: CASSLEAGGTDTQYF. CDR3 DNA sequence: TGTGCCAGCAGCTTAGAGGCAGGGGGTACAGATACGCAGTATTTT.

The genes are TRBV18 and TRBJ2-2; 12 nucleotides align to TRBD2. Looked up from germline, CDR1 is KGHSH and CDR2 is LQKENI. V trimming: 3 bases; J trimming: 0 bases; junction bases outside the gene matches: 8. The CDR3 spans 19 residues. The CDR3 bases are TGTGCCAGCTCACCCGCACGTTCTAGCGGGGGGGCGAACACCGGGGAGCTGTTTTTT. Translation: CASSPARSSGGANTGELFF.

There are a few counts of this clone. V is TRBV15 and J is TRBJ1-3; a weak D match, TRBD1 (5 bases). This CDR3 is built from 16 residues. CDR1 is LNHNV and CDR2 is YYDKDF in the germline V gene (reference sequence). V dropped 0 bases and J dropped 0 bases, with 9 bases sitting between them. The CDR3 sequence: CATSRERQSSGNTIYF. CDR3 in DNA: TGTGCCACCAGCAGAGAAAGACAGAGCTCTGGAAACACCATATATTTT.

The CDR3 DNA follows: TGCGCCAGCACCCGAGGGCCGGGGGGAGAGACCCAGTACTTC. Translated, it gives CASTRGPGGETQYF. This chain links TRBV10-2 with TRBJ2-5, with 7 bases matching TRBD2. The CDR3 totals 14 residues. V dropped 7 bases and J dropped 4; count of bases not matched to a gene: 9. Germline V gene lookup returns CDR1 WSHSY and CDR2 SAAADI.

The chain carries TRBV4-1 and TRBJ2-7; no clear D. The V end lost 4 bases, the J end lost 0 bases, and 10 bases lay between the germline ends. The CDR3 sequence is 14 residues long. Germline loops: CDR1 MGHRA, CDR2 YSYEKL. As DNA, the CDR3 is TGCGCCAGCAGCCTAAGGGCCAGCTCCTACGAGCAGTACTTC. Its protein product is CASSLRASSYEQYF.

This clone is a singleton in its sample. This sequence joins TRBV7-8 and TRBJ2-5; unclear D gene. Germline CDR1 and CDR2: SGHVS and FQNEAQ. Trimming shortened V by 3 bases and J by 7 bases, and 3 bases separated the two germline ends. The CDR3 totals 10 residues. The CDR3: CASSFGTQYF. DNA for the CDR3: TGTGCCAGCAGCTTCGGGACCCAGTACTTC.

This chain joins TRBV4-3 and TRBJ2-1; 12 nucleotides align to TRBD2. CDR1 LGHNA and CDR2 YSLEER come from the germline V gene. This CDR3 comprises 16 residues. Losses at the gene ends were 0 bases for V and 7 bases for J; bases not matched to a gene: 4. CDR3 in amino acids: CASSQERGLAGNEQFF. The CDR3, as DNA: TGCGCCAGCAGCCAAGAAAGAGGACTAGCGGGAAATGAGCAGTTCTTC.

The chain combines TRBV5-1 with TRBJ2-4; D gene ambiguous. Between the trimmed V and J ends, which lost 0 bases and 2 bases, there was a span of 9 bases. Germline values: CDR1 SGHRS, CDR2 YFSETQ. This CDR3 is 15 amino acids long. CDR3 loop: CASSLGAVSKNIQYF. DNA for the CDR3: TGCGCCAGCAGCTTGGGGGCGGTATCCAAAAACATTCAGTACTTC.

The V gene is TRBV19, the J gene TRBJ1-6, with D possibly being TRBD1 (5 bases). Germline lookup yields CDR1 LNHDA and CDR2 SQIVND (reference sequence). V was shortened by 5 bases and J by 6 bases, with 14 bases between the two germline ends. The CDR3 has 15 residues. The CDR3 nucleotides read TGTGCCAGTAGTTATCCCGGACAAGTTAATTCACCCCTCCACTTT. Its translation is CASSYPGQVNSPLHF. Based on the CDR3 plus reference TRBV19 and TRBJ1-6, the full variable domain is DGGITQSPKYLFRKEGQNVTLSCEQNLNHDAMYWYRQDPGQGLRLIYYSQIVNDFQKGDIAEGYSVSREKKESFPLTVTSAQKNPTAFYLCASSYPGQVNSPLHFGNGTRLTVT.

This chain connects TRBV19 to TRBJ1-2, with no clear D. The germline CDR1 and CDR2 sequences are LNHDA and SQIVND (reference sequence). Between the trimmed V and J ends, which lost 0 bases and 2 bases, there was a span of 13 bases. This CDR3 spans 16 amino acids. CDR3 amino acids: CASSIDERAANYGYTF. Written as DNA, the CDR3 is TGTGCCAGTAGTATAGATGAGCGGGCGGCCAACTATGGCTACACCTTC.

The table lists this clone with a few counts. Other DNA sequences from this sample encode an identical CDR3 as well. The rearrangement uses TRBV7-9 and TRBJ2-5; 7 bases are shared with TRBD1. J lost 5 bases, V lost 6 bases, and 6 bases had no gene match. The V gene's germline CDR1 is SEHNR and CDR2 FQNEAQ (reference sequence). The CDR3 contains 13 residues. The CDR3 nucleotides are TGTGCCAGCAGTCCAAGGGGGCCGGAGACCCAGTACTTC. Its translation: CASSPRGPETQYF.

The rearrangement links TRBV5-8 to TRBJ2-2, with 11 positions matching TRBD1. This CDR3 spans 15 amino acids. V shed 4 bases and J 4 bases; nucleotides not matched to a gene: 3. Per germline, CDR1 SGHTS and CDR2 YDEGEE. The CDR3 loop is CASSPDRGLTGELFF. As DNA, the CDR3 is TGTGCCAGCAGCCCGGACAGGGGGCTCACCGGGGAGCTGTTTTTT.

The count of this clone is one. The genes are TRBV29-1 and TRBJ1-2, with a tentative D call TRBD1 (6 bases). Deletions cut 5 bases from V and 4 bases from J, with 20 bases between. The germline CDR1 and CDR2 sequences are SQVTM and ANQGSEA. This CDR3 has 15 residues. In DNA, the CDR3 is TGCAGCGTTTCCGGGGCAGGGGACGGTGGCTATGGCTACACCTTC. Protein sequence: CSVSGAGDGGYGYTF.

This chain links TRBV23-1 with TRBJ2-7, with 7 nucleotides matching TRBD1. TRBV23-1 is an ORF, and what it does is uncertain. The CDR3 contains 15 residues. Losses at the gene ends were 2 bases for V and 5 bases for J; bases not matched to a gene: 9. In DNA, the CDR3 is TGCGCCAGCAGTCAAAAAGTGGACAGGATCCACGAGCAGTACGTC. Encoded protein: CASSQKVDRIHEQYV.

The chain carries TRBV27 and TRBJ1-2; tentative D call: TRBD1 (6 bases). CDR3 size: 15 residues. Germline V gene sequence: CDR1 MNHEY, CDR2 SMNVEV (reference sequence). V gave up 2 bases and J gave up 4 bases, with 14 bases separating them. DNA of the CDR3: TGTGCCAGCAGTTTAGCCCCGGACAGTTTCTATGGCTACACCTTC. Amino acids: CASSLAPDSFYGYTF.

The J gene is TRBJ1-1, the V gene TRBV15; D not resolved. Germline V gene lookup returns CDR1 LNHNV and CDR2 YYDKDF (reference sequence). The CDR3 spans 14 residues. With 0 bases removed from V and 4 bases from J, the gap between germline ends came to 9 bases. The CDR3 protein is CATSRDKRGTEAFF. Here the CDR3 DNA reads TGTGCCACCAGCAGAGATAAACGGGGCACTGAAGCTTTCTTT.

The genes are TRBV19 and TRBJ1-1, with D possibly TRBD1 on 5 matching bases. CDR1 is LNHDA and CDR2 is SQIVND in the germline V gene (reference sequence). With 9 bases removed from V and 0 bases from J, the gap between germline ends came to 20 bases. The CDR3 sequence is 16 residues long. The CDR3 is CARTPSRQLLNTEAFF. CDR3 sequence (DNA): TGTGCCAGGACCCCCTCAAGACAGCTTTTGAACACTGAAGCTTTCTTT.

As to this clone: This same CDR3 is encoded by further DNA sequences in the sample. V and J are TRBV18 and TRBJ2-5; 8 bases line up with TRBD1. This CDR3 spans 13 amino acids. J was trimmed by 5 bases and V by 3 bases; bases with no gene match: 2. Germline assignment: CDR1 KGHSH and CDR2 LQKENI. The CDR3 here is CASSPRQGETQYF. Written as DNA, the CDR3 is TGTGCCAGCTCACCCCGACAGGGGGAGACCCAGTACTTC.

The J gene is TRBJ1-1, the V gene TRBV23-1; D not resolved. TRBV23-1 falls under the ORF class, with uncertain function. V gave up 2 bases and J gave up 6 bases, with 13 bases separating them. This CDR3 spans 14 amino acids. In nucleotides, the CDR3 is TGCGCCAGCAGTCAACAACTAACAGTACCTGAAGCTTTCTTT. Its translation is CASSQQLTVPEAFF.

This clone was counted a single time. J is TRBJ2-5 and V is TRBV27; TRBD1 might be the D (6 bases). With the DNA end fitting TRBJ2-7 better, the J assignment may be wrong. The CDR3 spans 14 residues. The V gene's germline CDR1 is MNHEY and CDR2 SMNVEV (reference sequence). The CDR3 region is CASSLIPGAYEQYF. CDR3 DNA: TGTGCCAGCAGTTTAATCCCAGGGGCCTACGAGCAGTACTTC.

The CDR3 DNA follows: TGTGCCAGCAGTCCGGACTCGATGGGTGAAAAACTGTTTTTT. Its translation is CASSPDSMGEKLFF. This rearrangement joins TRBV28 to TRBJ1-4; no definite D call. The CDR3 sequence is 14 residues long. The germline V gene encodes CDR1 MDHEN and CDR2 SYDVKM. V shed 5 bases and J shed 7 bases, with 14 bases lying between them.

The CDR3 sequence: CASRLQGGYETQYF. CDR3 bases: TGTGCCAGCAGGTTACAGGGAGGGTACGAGACCCAGTACTTC. The genes are TRBV6-6 and TRBJ2-5; TRBD2 is a possible D gene (7 bases). The CDR3 has 14 amino acids. V was clipped by 6 bases and J by 5 bases, with 16 bases between them. Germline V gene sequence: CDR1 MNHNY, CDR2 SVGAGI (reference sequence).